Listed here are 32 T cell receptor beta chains from one sample, sequenced in a study of Graves' ophthalmopathy and Graves' hyperthyroidism. As the template, RNA transcripts were used to amplify TCR beta CDR3 regions. The authors performed first-round RT-PCR with HTBI primers and then a second-round multiplex PCR. TCRdb used MiXCR to reprocess the multiplex PCR reads, holding one entry per CDR3 protein. The repertoire holds over a million distinct CDR3 sequences, with about 35% as singletons. Sequencing was carried out using peripheral blood or thyroid tissue (not recorded which). The receptors originated from an adult man with Graves' hyperthyroidism.

Concerning this clonotype: With a much larger clone just one base away, this may be a read error. The chain employs TRBV7-6 and TRBJ2-7, with D possibly TRBD1 on 6 matching bases. The V gene lost 1 base and the J gene lost 7 bases, with 11 bases spanning the gap. Germline V gene data show CDR1 as SGHVS and CDR2 as FNYEAQ. This CDR3 has 13 amino acids. CDR3: CASSLGTAEEQYF. CDR3 sequence (DNA): TGTGCCAGCAGCTTAGGGACAGCTGAGGAGCAGTACTTC.

This clonotype has at least ten counts. V and J are TRBV20-1 and TRBJ1-6, with 9 bases aligning to TRBD1. In germline, CDR1 is DFQATT, CDR2 SNEGSKA (reference sequence). V lost 0 bases to trimming and J lost 5 bases; unmatched junction nucleotides: 2. This CDR3 spans 15 amino acids. CDR3 amino acids: CSAREGQGNNSPLHF. CDR3 DNA: TGCAGTGCTAGAGAGGGACAGGGCAATAATTCACCCCTCCACTTT.

This clonotype was observed a handful of times. V usage is TRBV7-2 and J usage is TRBJ1-1; D remains ambiguous. The CDR3 consists of 14 residues. Per germline, CDR1 SGHTA and CDR2 FQGNSA. V was shortened by 2 bases and J by 4 bases, with 11 bases between the two germline ends. The CDR3 loop is CASSLPGVFTEAFF. In DNA, the CDR3 is TGTGCCAGCAGCTTACCGGGAGTTTTCACTGAAGCTTTCTTT.

This clonotype was recorded at least ten times. CDR3 sequence reads: CASGTGTGFPEQYF. CDR3 nucleotides: TGTGCCAGCGGCACCGGGACAGGGTTTCCCGAGCAGTACTTC. This chain connects TRBV7-9 to TRBJ2-7, with TRBD1 identical over 9 bases. This CDR3 is 14 amino acids long. The V segment lost 8 bases and the J segment 6 bases; nucleotides outside the gene matches: 11. Per the germline V gene, CDR1 is SEHNR and CDR2 is FQNEAQ (reference sequence).

The chain carries TRBV7-2 and TRBJ2-7; 8 nucleotides line up with TRBD2. The CDR3 consists of 16 residues. CDR1 is SGHTA, CDR2 FQGNSA, per germline. V was pared by 3 bases and J by 7 bases, with 14 bases of the junction left unmatched. CDR3 sequence: CASSLTAGAKYNEQYF. The CDR3 bases are TGTGCCAGCAGCTTGACAGCGGGAGCGAAATACAATGAGCAGTACTTC.

This clonotype was seen at least ten times. The V and J genes are TRBV7-8 and TRBJ1-3, with D uncertain. Between the trimmed V and J ends, which lost 5 bases and 0 bases, there was a span of 14 bases. Germline CDR1 is SGHVS and CDR2 is FQNEAQ. The CDR3 sequence is 16 residues long. The CDR3 here is CASSLSGGSSGNTIYF. CDR3 bases: TGTGCCAGCAGCCTATCGGGAGGGAGCTCTGGAAACACCATATATTTT. Full variable domain (rest looked up from reference TRBV7-8 and TRBJ1-3): GAGVSQSPRYKVAKRGQDVALRCDPISGHVSLFWYQQALGQGPEFLTYFQNEAQLDKSGLPSDRFFAERPEGSVSTLKIQRTQQEDSAVYLCASSLSGGSSGNTIYFGEGSWLTVV.

V usage is TRBV20-1 and J usage is TRBJ2-3; D not certain. This CDR3 is built from 14 residues. The germline V gene has CDR1 DFQATT and CDR2 SNEGSKA (reference sequence). V lost 3 bases, J lost 4 bases, and 14 bases lay in between. The CDR3 coding sequence is TGCAGTGCTAGCTGGCAGCGCAGCGCAGATACGCAGTATTTT. Encoded protein: CSASWQRSADTQYF.

This clonotype was seen only a few times. V usage is TRBV15 and J usage is TRBJ2-6, with 7 nucleotides matching TRBD1. CDR3 size: 17 residues. Trimming took 0 bases from V and 2 from J; bases not matched to a gene: 4. The V gene's germline CDR1 is LNHNV and CDR2 YYDKDF (reference sequence). CDR3 nucleotides: TGTGCCACCAGCAGAGATGAGGGGGCGGCTGGGGCCAACGTCCTGACTTTC. Translation: CATSRDEGAAGANVLTF.

This clonotype was picked up a small number of times. The J gene is TRBJ2-6, the V gene TRBV12-3 or TRBV12-4, with TRBD1 matching over 11 bases. V trimming: 8 bases; J trimming: 2 bases; junction bases outside the gene matches: 5. There are 16 residues in the CDR3. The CDR3 is CASRTDRGPGANVLTF. CDR3 DNA sequence: TGTGCCAGCCGGACGGACAGGGGGCCTGGGGCCAACGTCCTGACTTTC.

This clonotype was counted many times. The genes are TRBV20-1 and TRBJ1-2; D possibly corresponds to TRBD1 (5 bases). The V gene lost 2 bases and the J gene lost 5 bases, with 12 bases spanning the gap. Germline lookup yields CDR1 DFQATT and CDR2 SNEGSKA (reference sequence). The CDR3 totals 13 residues. CDR3: CSARWDAGYGYTF. In nucleotides, the CDR3 is TGCAGTGCTAGATGGGACGCCGGTTATGGCTACACCTTC.

The chain couples TRBV20-1 to TRBJ1-5; D gene uncertain. CDR1 is DFQATT and CDR2 is SNEGSKA in the germline V gene (reference sequence). The V and J ends lost 6 bases and 3 bases respectively, with 15 bases between them. The CDR3 is 14 amino acids. The CDR3 sequence: CSAIGRENNQPQHF. DNA for the CDR3: TGCAGTGCAATCGGACGGGAGAACAATCAGCCCCAGCATTTT.

For this clonotype: A much larger clone lies a single base off, so this may be a read error. The DNA of the CDR3 is TGTGCCAGTAGTAGCCAGCAATATCAGCCCCGGCATTTT. This encodes CASSSQQYQPRHF. The rearrangement uses TRBV19 and TRBJ1-5; D is unresolved. Germline V CDR1 and CDR2: LNHDA, SQIVND (reference sequence). This CDR3 is 13 amino acids long.

In its sample, this clonotype was seen a few times. This rearrangement joins TRBV10-3 to TRBJ2-1, with no clear D. The CDR3 consists of 14 residues. Trimming removed 7 bases from V and 4 bases from J, with 14 bases in between. Per germline, CDR1 ENHRY and CDR2 SYGVKD. DNA of the CDR3: TGTGCCATCAACCCCGGTTTGGGGTACAATGAGCAGTTCTTC. Amino acid sequence: CAINPGLGYNEQFF.

This clonotype has at least ten counts. The chain recombines TRBV12-3 or TRBV12-4 with TRBJ1-6, with D tentatively TRBD1 (6 bases). V lost 5 bases, J lost 10 bases, and 6 bases lay in between. The CDR3 sequence is 11 residues long. CDR3 coding DNA: TGTGCCAGCAGTACAGGGTCACCCCTCCACTTT. Translated: CASSTGSPLHF.

Concerning this clonotype itself: A much larger clone is a single base away; this may be a read error. The chain is built from TRBV7-8 and TRBJ1-2, with D possibly TRBD1 on 5 matching bases. Trimming removed 4 bases at V and 7 bases at J, with 13 bases between. The CDR3 length is 13 residues. Germline V gives CDR1 SGHVS, CDR2 FQNEAQ. The CDR3 is CASSSRAVSGYTF. The CDR3 DNA reads TGTGCCAGCAGCTCCAGGGCTGTCTCTGGCTACACCTTC.

This chain uses TRBV10-3 with TRBJ1-5, with a weak D call TRBD1 (6 bases). Trimming took off 9 bases at V and 6 bases at J, with 15 bases between the two ends. The CDR3 is 13 residues long. The germline CDR1 and CDR2 sequences are ENHRY and SYGVKD. The CDR3: CAIGGEGSQPQHF. The CDR3 coding sequence is TGTGCCATAGGGGGGGAAGGGTCTCAGCCCCAGCATTTT.

The rearrangement joins TRBV7-2 to TRBJ1-6; the D gene is possibly TRBD1 (6 bases). The CDR3 sequence is 15 residues long. Germline V gene lookup returns CDR1 SGHTA and CDR2 FQGNSA. Trimming removed 8 bases from V and 9 bases from J, with 20 bases in between. This chain's CDR3 is CASRGGGMVGSPLHF. The CDR3 DNA follows: TGTGCCAGCCGGGGAGGGGGGATGGTCGGTTCACCCCTCCACTTT.

The chain uses TRBV10-3 and TRBJ1-5, with D perhaps matching TRBD1 (5 bases). Trimming pared 11 bases from V and 5 bases from J, leaving 16 bases between. Germline CDR1 ENHRY, CDR2 SYGVKD. This CDR3 spans 13 amino acids. For the CDR3, the DNA is TGTGCCCCCAGTGAGGGGAGGGATCAGCCCCAGCATTTT. This encodes CAPSEGRDQPQHF.

This chain links TRBV7-2 with TRBJ1-5; no firm D call. Per the germline V gene, CDR1 is SGHTA and CDR2 is FQGNSA. The germline V and J ends were trimmed by 1 base and 0 bases, with 7 bases remaining between them. The CDR3 is made up of 15 amino acids. DNA of the CDR3: TGTGCCAGCAGCTTAGGAATGTATAGCAATCAGCCCCAGCATTTT. Translation gives CASSLGMYSNQPQHF.

V gene TRBV19 combines with J gene TRBJ1-2; no reliable D call. V lost 1 base to trimming and J lost 6 bases, with 15 bases between them. CDR1 and CDR2 from the germline V gene are LNHDA and SQIVND (reference sequence). The CDR3 contains 15 residues. The CDR3 region has the DNA TGTGCCAGTAGTATAGTAGGGAAATCAGTCGATGGCTACACCTTC. Residues: CASSIVGKSVDGYTF.

In this sample, this clonotype turned up many times. The V and J genes are TRBV12-3 or TRBV12-4 and TRBJ1-1, with D hard to call. This CDR3 contains 13 residues. Trimming removed 6 bases at V and 0 bases at J, with 8 bases between. The CDR3, as DNA: TGTGCCAGCAGCACTCGACTGAACACTGAAGCTTTCTTT. Its translation: CASSTRLNTEAFF.

This clonotype occurred a few times. Here the CDR3 reads CASSPIGSRAFNYGYTF. The DNA of the CDR3 is TGTGCCAGCAGCCCCATTGGGTCCAGGGCATTTAACTATGGCTACACCTTC. The gene calls are TRBV5-4 and TRBJ1-2; D is possibly TRBD1 (5 bases). The CDR3 sequence is 17 residues long. Trimming removed 4 bases from V and 1 base from J, with 20 bases in between. Germline CDR1 SGHNT, CDR2 YYREEE (reference sequence). The whole variable domain, filled in from reference TRBV5-4 and TRBJ1-2, reads ETGVTQSPTHLIKTRGQQVTLRCSSQSGHNTVSWYQQALGQGPQFIFQYYREEENGRGNFPPRFSGLQFPNYSSELNVNALELDDSALYLCASSPIGSRAFNYGYTFGSGTRLTVV.

CDR3 region: CSARDYLAISAQETQYF. In DNA form, the CDR3 reads TGCAGTGCTAGAGATTATTTGGCTATATCGGCCCAAGAGACCCAGTACTTC. The gene calls are TRBV20-1 and TRBJ2-5; no clear D gene. The CDR3 is made up of 17 amino acids. Germline values: CDR1 DFQATT, CDR2 SNEGSKA (reference sequence). V was trimmed by 0 bases and J by 1 base, leaving 18 bases between them.

The table lists this clonotype with a few counts. This chain uses TRBV4-3 with TRBJ1-5; no definite D call. Germline V gene lookup returns CDR1 LGHNA and CDR2 YSLEER. V gave up 1 base and J gave up 6 bases, with 13 bases separating them. The CDR3 is 15 amino acids. The CDR3 DNA reads as TGCGCCAGCAGCCAAGGGTTTTCCGATAGTCAGCCCCAGCATTTT. It translates to CASSQGFSDSQPQHF.

CDR3: CASSLQAGQRAQYF. Here the CDR3 DNA reads TGTGCCAGCAGCCTACAGGCAGGGCAAAGGGCCCAGTACTTC. V is TRBV7-2 and J is TRBJ2-5; a possible D gene is TRBD1 (5 bases). The V end lost 5 bases, the J end lost 9 bases, and 19 bases lay between the germline ends. CDR1 SGHTA and CDR2 FQGNSA come from the germline V gene. This CDR3 contains 14 residues.

This clonotype was picked up many times. The chain links TRBV12-3 or TRBV12-4 to TRBJ2-7, with no clear D. This CDR3 has 13 amino acids. Between the trimmed V and J ends, which lost 6 bases and 7 bases, there was a span of 16 bases. In DNA form, the CDR3 reads TGTGCCAGCAGCCCAATCTCGACGTGGGAGCAGTACTTC. As protein: CASSPISTWEQYF.

This clonotype was observed once. The V gene is TRBV2, the J gene TRBJ1-5; no clear D. This CDR3 spans 12 amino acids. The germline gives CDR1 SNHLY, CDR2 FYNNEI. V was trimmed by 5 bases and J by 14 bases, leaving 16 bases between them. The CDR3 DNA is TGTGCCAGCAGTAGGACTAGTCGGTACGAGCATTTT. Translated: CASSRTSRYEHF.

V gene TRBV20-1 combines with J gene TRBJ2-3; possibly TRBD1 or TRBD2 for D (5 bases each). The CDR3 is 14 residues long. The germline V and J ends were trimmed by 0 bases and 7 bases, with 14 bases remaining between them. In germline, CDR1 is DFQATT, CDR2 SNEGSKA (reference sequence). Written as DNA, the CDR3 is TGCAGTGCTAGAGATGCGGCAGGGACCCATACGCAGTATTTT. This translates into CSARDAAGTHTQYF.

This clonotype was counted a single time. Mismatch with germline at one junction end may stem from a read error. The chain uses TRBV20-1 and TRBJ1-1, with D maybe TRBD1 (5 bases). The CDR3 totals 12 residues. Looked up from germline, CDR1 is DFQATT and CDR2 is SNEGSKA (reference sequence). This chain's CDR3 is CSASLEDTEALF. CDR3 coding DNA: TGCAGTGCTAGTTTGGAGGACACTGAAGCTCTCTTT.

This clonotype was observed once. This chain joins TRBV7-8 and TRBJ2-7, with TRBD1 matching over 9 bases. CDR1 is SGHVS and CDR2 is FQNEAQ in the germline V gene. The trim removed 3 bases at V and 0 bases at J, leaving 6 bases unmatched. The CDR3 is 16 amino acids. The CDR3 DNA sequence: TGTGCCAGCAGCTTGGACAGGGGTGAGGTCTCCTACGAGCAGTACTTC. Amino acid sequence: CASSLDRGEVSYEQYF. Variable domain in full (rest from reference TRBV7-8 and TRBJ2-7): GAGVSQSPRYKVAKRGQDVALRCDPISGHVSLFWYQQALGQGPEFLTYFQNEAQLDKSGLPSDRFFAERPEGSVSTLKIQRTQQEDSAVYLCASSLDRGEVSYEQYFGPGTRLTVT.

Comment on this clonotype: One junction end disagrees with the germline gene, perhaps due to a read error. This chain links TRBV20-1 with TRBJ2-5; 8 positions match TRBD1. This CDR3 spans 15 amino acids. From germline, CDR1 is DFQATT and CDR2 SNEGSKA (reference sequence). The CDR3 spells CSARDRTGYQDTQYF. The CDR3 DNA reads as TGCAGTGCTAGAGATAGGACAGGGTACCAAGACACCCAGTACTTC.

Ten or more counts support this clonotype. The CDR3 is CASSVEKTGSPLHF. The DNA for the CDR3 is TGTGCCAGCAGCGTAGAGAAGACTGGTTCACCCCTCCACTTT. The chain employs TRBV9 and TRBJ1-6; D uncertain. V was cut by 0 bases and J by 9 bases, with 10 bases left in between. This CDR3 region has 14 residues. The germline V gene has CDR1 SGDLS and CDR2 YYNGEE.